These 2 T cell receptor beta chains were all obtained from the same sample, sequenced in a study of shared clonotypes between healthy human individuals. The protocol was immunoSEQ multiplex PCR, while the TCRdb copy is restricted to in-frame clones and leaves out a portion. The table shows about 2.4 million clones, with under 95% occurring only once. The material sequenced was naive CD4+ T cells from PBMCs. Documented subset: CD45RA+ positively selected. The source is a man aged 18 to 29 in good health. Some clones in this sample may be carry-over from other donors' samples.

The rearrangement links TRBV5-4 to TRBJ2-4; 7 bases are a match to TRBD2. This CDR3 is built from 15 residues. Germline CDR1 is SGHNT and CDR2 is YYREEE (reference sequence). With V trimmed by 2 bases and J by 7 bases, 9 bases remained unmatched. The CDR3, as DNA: TGTGCCAGCAGCTTCTGGGGCGGGAGTTTTAACATTCAGTACTTC. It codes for CASSFWGGSFNIQYF.

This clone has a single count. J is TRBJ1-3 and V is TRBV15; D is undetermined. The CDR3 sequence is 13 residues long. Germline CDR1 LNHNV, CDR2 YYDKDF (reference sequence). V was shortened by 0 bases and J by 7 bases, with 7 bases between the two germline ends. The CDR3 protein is CATSRERGNTIYF. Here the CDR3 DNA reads TGTGCCACCAGCAGAGAGCGGGGTAACACCATATATTTT.